The sequence of this TCR beta chain was determined in a study of blood T cell repertoires in COVID-19. Across the whole study: Samples of COVID-19 (acute and convalescent) were obtained from the United States, Italy and Spain. PBMCs, B-cell-depleted T cells, or T cells were the source of the cDNA or gDNA that made up the material.

Methods used by the authors: Reference gene primer amplification yielded estimated nucleated cell counts. Generated by immunoSEQ multiplex PCR, the TCRdb table keeps only in-frame clones and is missing some. The V and J calls and the clone size are those of that table, but D and trimming were determined from the DNA. The table records approximately 200,000 clones, 88% of them present only once. This CDR3 is built from 14 residues. Trimming pared 2 bases from V and 1 base from J, leaving 9 bases between. Germline V CDR1 and CDR2: SGHNT, YYREEE (reference sequence). Sequenced input: peripheral blood. The V gene is TRBV5-4, the J gene TRBJ1-2; possibly TRBD1 for D (5 bases). The TCR originated in a woman in her fifties or sixties with acute or convalescent COVID-19. The CDR3 nucleotides are TGTGCCAGCAGCTTAATAGGGGTTAACTATGGCTACACCTTC. Translation gives CASSLIGVNYGYTF.